This T cell receptor beta chain was recovered during a study of neurological immune-mediated disorders. Study-wide results and caveats: Neither clinical nor MRI features were associated with the multiple sclerosis repertoire cluster.

V was clipped by 4 bases and J by 5 bases, with 14 bases between them. This CDR3 contains 13 residues. CDR1 is SQVTM and CDR2 is ANQGSEA in the germline V gene. This clonotype occurred many times. What it binds is unknown. Using its own MiXCR run on the 5' RACE reads, TCRdb lists one record per CDR3 protein. The sample has tens of thousands of distinct CDR3 sequences, 3.5% to 5% seen once. The unsorted libraries originated from 2 million PBMCs kept at -80 C. Sequencing used PBMCs. This chain links TRBV29-1 with TRBJ2-5; weak D call: TRBD1 (5 bases). The receptor was isolated from a woman aged 60-75 years with multiple sclerosis. In DNA, the CDR3 is TGCAGCGTTGGCGGCGACAGTGGGGAGACCCAGTACTTC. It yields the protein CSVGGDSGETQYF.